The sequence of this T cell receptor beta chain was determined in a study of blood T cell repertoires in COVID-19. Study summary: Both acute and convalescent COVID-19 samples were obtained from the United States, Italy and Spain.

The repertoire was sequenced with immunoSEQ multiplex PCR; TCRdb's copy has only in-frame clones and lacks some. This table holds roughly 300,000 clones, about 85% found once. This CDR3 region has 14 residues. Germline CDR1 LGHNA, CDR2 YNFKEQ. V lost 3 bases, J lost 5 bases, and 6 bases stayed unmatched. The V call is TRBV4-2, the J call TRBJ2-7, with TRBD2 matching 8 bases. The clonotype comes from a woman in her 50s who had recovered from COVID-19. Material: PBMCs or T cells enriched from blood (not recorded which). The CDR3 nucleotides are TGTGCCAGCAGCCACACAGCGGGGGCCGACGAGCAGTACTTC. It specifies CASSHTAGADEQYF.